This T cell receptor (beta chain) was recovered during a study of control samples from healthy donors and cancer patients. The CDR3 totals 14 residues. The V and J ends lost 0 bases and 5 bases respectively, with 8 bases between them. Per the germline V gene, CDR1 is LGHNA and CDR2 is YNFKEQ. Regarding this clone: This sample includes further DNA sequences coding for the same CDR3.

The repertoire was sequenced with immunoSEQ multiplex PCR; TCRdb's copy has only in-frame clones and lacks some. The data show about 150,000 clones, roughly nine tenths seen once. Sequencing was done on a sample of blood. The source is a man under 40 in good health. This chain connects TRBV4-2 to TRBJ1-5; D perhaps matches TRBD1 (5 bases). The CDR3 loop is CASSQDRGDQPQHF. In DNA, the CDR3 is TGTGCCAGCAGCCAAGATCGGGGGGATCAGCCCCAGCATTTT.